The 15 T cell receptor beta chains in this list originate from one sample, sequenced in a study of STAT5B mutations in CD4+ large granular lymphocyte leukemia. Clones were read by immunoSEQ multiplex PCR, and TCRdb kept only the in-frame ones, dropping some. The sample yields tens of thousands of clones, around 76% seen once. Sequenced sample: CD4+ T cells from blood buffy coats. All receptors derive from a human donor in good health.

This chain links TRBV30 with TRBJ1-3, with 7 bases that match TRBD1. The CDR3 has 19 amino acids. V dropped 0 bases and J dropped 1; count of bases not matched to a gene: 15. The germline V gene has CDR1 GTSNPN and CDR2 SVGIG (reference sequence). As DNA, the CDR3 is TGTGCCTGGAGTGTACGGAGGGGGCTGGGCAGCTCGTCTGGAAACACCATATATTTT. Its translation: CAWSVRRGLGSSSGNTIYF.

The chain is built from TRBV19 and TRBJ1-5; D ambiguous. This CDR3 spans 16 amino acids. Germline CDR1 is LNHDA and CDR2 is SQIVND (reference sequence). The V gene lost 1 base and the J gene lost 1 base, with 11 bases spanning the gap. CDR3 nucleotide sequence: TGTGCCAGTAGTATAGTAGCGGGCGTAAGCAATCAGCCCCAGCATTTT. Translation gives CASSIVAGVSNQPQHF. The full variable domain, in which reference TRBV19 and TRBJ1-5 provide the parts outside the CDR3, is DGGITQSPKYLFRKEGQNVTLSCEQNLNHDAMYWYRQDPGQGLRLIYYSQIVNDFQKGDIAEGYSVSREKKESFPLTVTSAQKNPTAFYLCASSIVAGVSNQPQHFGDGTRLSIL.

This chain uses TRBV4-3 with TRBJ2-5; a possible D gene is TRBD1 (5 bases). The J call may be faulty, since TRBJ2-7 better matches the DNA end. This CDR3 contains 13 residues. Germline V gene sequence: CDR1 LGHNA, CDR2 YSLEER. DNA for the CDR3: TGCGCCAGCAGCCAAGTTAGGGGCTACGAGCAGTACTTC. Translating gives CASSQVRGYEQYF.

The rearrangement links TRBV7-2 to TRBJ1-3; D is uncertain. V was shortened by 2 bases and J by 0 bases, with 8 bases between the two germline ends. CDR3 length equals 15 residues. Germline assignment: CDR1 SGHTA and CDR2 FQGNSA. CDR3 DNA sequence: TGTGCCAGCAGCTTACGCGGAGCCTCTGGAAACACCATATATTTT. Its protein product is CASSLRGASGNTIYF.

The chain couples TRBV5-1 to TRBJ2-3; possible D gene TRBD2, 5 bases. Between the trimmed V and J ends, which lost 4 bases and 4 bases, there was a span of 10 bases. CDR1 is SGHRS, CDR2 YFSETQ, per germline. The CDR3 covers 13 residues. Here the CDR3 DNA reads TGCGCCAGCAGCCCCGGACTGGCAGATACGCAGTATTTT. As protein: CASSPGLADTQYF.

The V call is TRBV29-1, the J call TRBJ2-3; D remains ambiguous. Trimming took off 6 bases at V and 3 bases at J, with 4 bases between the two ends. The CDR3 contains 10 residues. Germline assignment: CDR1 SQVTM and CDR2 ANQGSEA. CDR3 sequence (DNA): TGCAGCGTGGAAACAGATACGCAGTATTTT. This sequence encodes CSVETDTQYF.

The V and J genes are TRBV6-1 and TRBJ1-3; D may be TRBD1 (5 bases). With 4 bases removed from V and 4 bases from J, the gap between germline ends came to 14 bases. Germline CDR1 is MNHNS and CDR2 is SASEGT. The CDR3 totals 15 residues. Here the CDR3 reads CASSAFGGPGNTIYF. CDR3 coding DNA: TGTGCCAGCAGTGCATTCGGGGGACCGGGAAACACCATATATTTT.

The chain links TRBV28 to TRBJ2-3, with 8 positions matching TRBD2. V lost 5 bases, J lost 1 base, and 5 bases stayed unmatched. This CDR3 is built from 15 residues. Germline CDR1 is MDHEN and CDR2 is SYDVKM. CDR3 in amino acids: CASSDFGGGTDTQYF. For the CDR3, the DNA is TGTGCCAGCAGTGATTTCGGGGGGGGCACAGATACGCAGTATTTT.

The chain couples TRBV12-5 to TRBJ2-5; D gene uncertain. The germline V gene has CDR1 LGHNT and CDR2 FRNRAP. This CDR3 comprises 12 residues. V was cut by 5 bases and J by 4 bases, with 8 bases left in between. The CDR3 protein is CASGPGPETQYF. CDR3 bases: TGTGCTAGTGGTCCCGGTCCAGAGACCCAGTACTTC.

This sequence joins TRBV28 and TRBJ1-2; no firm D call. The ends were cut back, 6 bases at V and 7 bases at J, with 15 bases in the middle. Germline CDR1 and CDR2: MDHEN and SYDVKM. The CDR3 loop spans 13 amino acids. The CDR3 coding sequence is TGTGCCAGCAGCCGCCCCGGTCTTTTTGGCTACACCTTC. This gives the protein CASSRPGLFGYTF.

This chain uses TRBV18 with TRBJ2-3; maybe TRBD1 (6 bases). V lost 0 bases, J lost 2 bases, and 12 bases lay in between. The germline gives CDR1 KGHSH, CDR2 LQKENI. This CDR3 spans 16 amino acids. The CDR3 region has the DNA TGTGCCAGCTCACCACCGGTCAGGGGAACCACAGATACGCAGTATTTT. Protein: CASSPPVRGTTDTQYF.

The rearrangement links TRBV7-7 to TRBJ2-5; 16 bases are shared with TRBD2. J was trimmed by 5 bases and V by 3 bases; bases with no gene match: 6. CDR1 is SSHAT, CDR2 FNYEAQ, per germline (reference sequence). The CDR3 loop spans 17 amino acids. The CDR3 DNA reads TGTGCCAGCAGCTTGGGACTAGCGGGAGGGTCCGCCGAGACCCAGTACTTC. Amino acid sequence: CASSLGLAGGSAETQYF.

This chain joins TRBV11-2 and TRBJ2-7; a possible D gene is TRBD1 (6 bases). The V gene lost 0 bases and the J gene lost 0 bases, with 9 bases spanning the gap. The CDR3 spans 15 residues. Germline V gene data show CDR1 as SGHAT and CDR2 as FQNNGV. The CDR3 spells CASSLDRGNSYEQYF. CDR3 in DNA: TGTGCCAGCAGCTTAGATAGGGGGAACTCCTACGAGCAGTACTTC.

The chain carries TRBV7-2 and TRBJ1-4, with D unclear. The CDR3 loop spans 12 amino acids. With 4 bases removed from V and 8 bases from J, the gap between germline ends came to 8 bases. Germline V gene lookup returns CDR1 SGHTA and CDR2 FQGNSA. In nucleotides, the CDR3 is TGTGCCAGCAGCTACGCGGGGGAAAAACTGTTTTTT. Translated: CASSYAGEKLFF.

This clone was observed a few times. The chain uses TRBV11-2 and TRBJ1-4; D possibly matches TRBD1 or TRBD2 (5 bases each). The DNA end lines up better with TRBJ2-2; the J call may be wrong. Per germline, CDR1 SGHAT and CDR2 FQNNGV. The CDR3 contains 16 residues. CDR3 region: CASSLGRDGLKRELFF. DNA for the CDR3: TGTGCCAGCAGCTTGGGCCGGGACGGTTTGAAGAGGGAGCTGTTTTTT.